Below, 16 T cell receptor beta chains from the same sample are listed, as sequenced in a study of blood T cell repertoires in COVID-19 (TCRdb year 2020). Library preparation used the immunoSEQ multiplex PCR assay. In its TCRdb copy, this immuneACCESS table keeps in-frame sequences only and misses some clones. Where compared with another copy, unresolved V genes explain less than half of these, and the others have no known cause. The sample data list some 180,000 clones, and 70% to 80% of these were observed just once. Of the sample, roughly 7.8% falls within the top ten clones. Sample: peripheral blood. These receptors were collected from a woman in her forties or fifties with active or convalescent COVID-19.

As DNA, the CDR3 is TGTGCCAGCAGCTTGCTTGGGGGCAGCTCCTACAATGAGCAGTTCTTC. It is translated as CASSLLGGSSYNEQFF. V is TRBV7-3 and J is TRBJ2-1, with D possibly matching TRBD1 (6 bases). Germline values: CDR1 SGHTA, CDR2 FQGTGA. The CDR3 is 16 amino acids. V shed 3 bases and J shed 0 bases, with 12 bases lying between them.

The chain carries TRBV30 and TRBJ1-4; no firm D call. Between the trimmed V and J ends, which lost 2 bases and 2 bases, there was a span of 9 bases. Looked up from germline, CDR1 is GTSNPN and CDR2 is SVGIG (reference sequence). The CDR3 has 14 amino acids. CDR3 in DNA: TGTGCCTGGAGTAGCGGGCTGACTAATGAAAAACTGTTTTTT. It yields the protein CAWSSGLTNEKLFF.

This clone was counted a single time. The chain links TRBV2 to TRBJ1-3; TRBD1 aligns across 10 bases. V lost 5 bases to trimming and J lost 0 bases; unmatched junction nucleotides: 10. CDR3 length: 18 amino acids. CDR1 SNHLY and CDR2 FYNNEI come from the germline V gene. CDR3 amino acids: CASSRTGGNIFSGNTIYF. CDR3 nucleotides: TGTGCCAGCAGTCGGACAGGGGGTAACATCTTCTCTGGAAACACCATATATTTT.

This clone was detected only a few times. The chain recombines TRBV28 with TRBJ1-1; D unclear. Per germline, CDR1 MDHEN and CDR2 SYDVKM. The CDR3 covers 15 residues. Trimming left V 5 bases short and J 6 bases short, with 19 bases between. CDR3 coding DNA: TGTGCCAGCAGTGGACGGGCCCCTCGGAGGGCTGAAGCTTTCTTT. It specifies CASSGRAPRRAEAFF.

V is TRBV7-2 and J is TRBJ1-2, with 11 bases matching TRBD1. Germline assignment: CDR1 SGHTA and CDR2 FQGNSA. The V gene end was trimmed by 1 base and the J gene end by 7 bases; junction bases not matched to a gene: 8. The CDR3 extends over 16 amino acids. As DNA, the CDR3 is TGTGCCAGCAGCTTAGAGGGGACAGGGGGTGGTGGTGGCTACACCTTC. It encodes CASSLEGTGGGGGYTF.

This rearrangement joins TRBV2 to TRBJ2-2; 15 nucleotides agree with TRBD2. Germline CDR1 reads SNHLY; CDR2 reads FYNNEI. This CDR3 spans 15 amino acids. The V and J ends lost 6 bases and 7 bases, in that order; junction bases with no gene match: 3. The CDR3 sequence: CASSGLAGGDGELFF. Here the CDR3 DNA reads TGTGCCAGCAGCGGACTAGCGGGAGGGGACGGGGAGCTGTTTTTT.

J is TRBJ2-2 and V is TRBV4-2; D remains ambiguous. V was trimmed by 0 bases and J by 3 bases, leaving 11 bases between them. CDR3 length: 16 amino acids. Germline lookup yields CDR1 LGHNA and CDR2 YNFKEQ. In DNA, the CDR3 is TGTGCCAGCAGCCAAGAGGGCAACTCTTACACCGGGGAGCTGTTTTTT. This sequence encodes CASSQEGNSYTGELFF.

CDR3: CASSPQRGDYEQYF. The DNA for the CDR3 is TGTGCCAGCAGCCCCCAGCGGGGGGACTACGAGCAGTACTTC. The gene calls are TRBV9 and TRBJ2-7; 9 nucleotides agree with TRBD2. From germline, CDR1 is SGDLS and CDR2 YYNGEE. V dropped 4 bases and J dropped 3; count of bases not matched to a gene: 5. CDR3 length equals 14 residues.

J is TRBJ2-1 and V is TRBV9, with D possibly matching TRBD2 (5 bases). The CDR3 extends over 15 amino acids. With 0 bases removed from V and 6 bases from J, the gap between germline ends came to 13 bases. The germline V gene encodes CDR1 SGDLS and CDR2 YYNGEE. CDR3 residues: CASSVVMRAGNEQFF. The CDR3, as DNA: TGTGCCAGCAGCGTAGTGATGAGGGCTGGCAATGAGCAGTTCTTC.

The chain carries TRBV10-3 and TRBJ1-2, with D perhaps TRBD1 (5 bases). V was shortened by 7 bases and J by 1 base, with 7 bases between the two germline ends. The CDR3 is 12 residues long. CDR1 and CDR2 (germline): ENHRY, SYGVKD. Here the CDR3 reads CAIMTVNYGYTF. DNA of the CDR3: TGTGCCATCATGACAGTTAACTATGGCTACACCTTC.

A remark on this clone: One end of the junction is discordant with germline, which a read error may explain. This chain joins TRBV27 and TRBJ2-7; D gene uncertain. CDR3 length equals 12 residues. CDR1 is MNHEY, CDR2 SMNVEV, per germline (reference sequence). The CDR3 reads CASSLLVQVENF. The DNA for the CDR3 is TGTGCCAGCAGTTTATTAGTCCAGGTCGAGAACTTC.

A few counts support this clone. The chain carries TRBV5-5 and TRBJ2-7; 14 nucleotides line up with TRBD2. Trimming took 3 bases from V and 4 from J; bases not matched to a gene: 12. The CDR3 is 18 residues long. Germline V lookup: CDR1 SGHKS, CDR2 YYEKEE (reference sequence). The CDR3, as DNA: TGTGCCAGCAGCTCACCGGGACTAGCGGGGGTTCCGTCTTACGAGCAGTACTTC. Translation gives CASSSPGLAGVPSYEQYF.

The CDR3 loop is CASSLTSDYGYTF. The CDR3 nucleotides are TGCGCCAGCAGCTTGACGTCAGACTATGGCTACACCTTC. The chain is built from TRBV5-1 and TRBJ1-2, with D uncertain. Per the germline V gene, CDR1 is SGHRS and CDR2 is YFSETQ. CDR3 length: 13 residues. V dropped 1 base and J dropped 3 bases, with 7 bases sitting between them.

There are a few counts of this clone. This chain connects TRBV18 to TRBJ2-7; 10 bases line up with TRBD2. The CDR3 runs to 16 residues. J gave up 7 bases and V 0 bases, and 9 bases lay outside the gene matches. Per the germline V gene, CDR1 is KGHSH and CDR2 is LQKENI. The DNA for the CDR3 is TGTGCCAGCTCACCACCATCTACTAGCGGGACGGGAGAGCAGTACTTC. As protein: CASSPPSTSGTGEQYF.

J is TRBJ1-2 and V is TRBV5-1; TRBD1 matches at 9 bases. Germline V lookup: CDR1 SGHRS, CDR2 YFSETQ. The V gene end was trimmed by 3 bases and the J gene end by 8 bases; junction bases not matched to a gene: 5. This CDR3 is 13 amino acids long. The CDR3 reads CASSSGQGFGYTF. CDR3 sequence (DNA): TGCGCCAGCAGCTCCGGACAGGGGTTCGGCTACACCTTC.

V is TRBV2 and J is TRBJ1-1, with D maybe TRBD1 (6 bases). CDR1 SNHLY and CDR2 FYNNEI come from the germline V gene. The ends were cut back, 6 bases at V and 2 bases at J, with 19 bases in the middle. The CDR3 runs 16 residues. The CDR3 DNA is TGTGCCAGCAGGGACCCTCATCGGACAGTTAACACTGAAGCTTTCTTT. Protein product: CASRDPHRTVNTEAFF.